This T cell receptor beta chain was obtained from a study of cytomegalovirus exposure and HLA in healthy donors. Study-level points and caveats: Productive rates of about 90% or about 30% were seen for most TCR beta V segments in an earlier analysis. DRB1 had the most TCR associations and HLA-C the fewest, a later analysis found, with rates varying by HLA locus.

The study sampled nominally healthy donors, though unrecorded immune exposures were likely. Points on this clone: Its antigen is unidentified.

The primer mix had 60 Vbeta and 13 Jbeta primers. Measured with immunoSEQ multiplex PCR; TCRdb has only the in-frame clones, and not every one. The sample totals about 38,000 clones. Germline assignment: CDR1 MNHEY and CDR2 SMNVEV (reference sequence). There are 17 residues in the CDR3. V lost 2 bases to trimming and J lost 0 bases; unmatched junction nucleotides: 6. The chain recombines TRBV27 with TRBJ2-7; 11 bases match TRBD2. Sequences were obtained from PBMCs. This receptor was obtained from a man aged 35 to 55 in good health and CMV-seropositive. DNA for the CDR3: TGTGCCAGCAGTTTAGGCCTAGCGGGAGGCACCTCCTACGAGCAGTACTTC. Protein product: CASSLGLAGGTSYEQYF.